The TCR beta chain described here comes from a study of CD8 T cells in ankylosing spondylitis. Study results and caveats: Reportedly, significant enrichment of disease-linked clones occurred in matched ankylosing spondylitis synovial fluid. Ankylosing spondylitis blood appeared to carry a characteristic TCR beta motif of eight or nine highly homologous variants.

CDR1 MNHNS and CDR2 SASEGT come from the germline V gene. The CDR3 totals 16 residues. Losses at the gene ends were 8 bases for V and 4 bases for J; bases not matched to a gene: 15. Quantitative barcoded 5'-RACE was used to prepare TCR beta libraries. TCRdb re-derived calls from the 5' RACE reads in MiXCR, one entry per CDR3 protein. In the table there are about 340,000 distinct CDR3 sequences, 14% to 15% of which are singletons. As concerns this clonotype: Antigen unknown.

This clonotype was sampled from a male donor with ankylosing spondylitis or in good health (not recorded which). V is TRBV6-1 and J is TRBJ1-1; 8 bases fit TRBD1. The sample was blood, either unsorted or a sorted T cell fraction (not recorded which). The CDR3 DNA reads as TGTGCCAGCCTACCTGGGGGGACAGGAGGTCCCACTGAAGCTTTCTTT. Its translation is CASLPGGTGGPTEAFF.